Listed below are T cell receptor beta chains from one sample, sequenced in a study of blood T cell repertoires in COVID-19. Method: immunoSEQ multiplex PCR; TCRdb's copy keeps in-frame clones and lacks some. The table lists 70,000 to 90,000 clones, about 86% of them singletons. Source material: peripheral blood. Receptors were obtained from a man older than 75 with COVID-19, enrolled during active disease. CDR3s include the opening cysteine and the closing phenylalanine or tryptophan. Fields, in order: J gene, D gene, V gene, CDR3 DNA, CDR3 protein. A D gene is named only where the DNA matches it firmly.

J gene: TRBJ1-4; D gene: NA; V gene: TRBV19; CDR3 DNA: TGTGCCAGCCTCGGACTGATTAATGAAAAACTGTTTTTT; CDR3 protein: CASLGLINEKLFF
J gene: TRBJ1-1; D gene: TRBD1; V gene: TRBV28; CDR3 DNA: TGTGCCAGCAGTTTGGGACAGGGGAACACTGAAGCTTTCTTT; CDR3 protein: CASSLGQGNTEAFF
J gene: TRBJ1-1; D gene: NA; V gene: TRBV5-7; CDR3 DNA: TGTGCCAGCAGCTCCATCTTCAGGGACACTGAAGCTTTCTTT; CDR3 protein: CASSSIFRDTEAFF
J gene: TRBJ1-5; D gene: TRBD1; V gene: TRBV6-5; CDR3 DNA: TGTGCCAGCCGTTCCGCGACAGGGGGGAATCAGCCCCAGCATTTT; CDR3 protein: CASRSATGGNQPQHF
J gene: TRBJ2-7; D gene: TRBD1; V gene: TRBV11-2; CDR3 DNA: TGTGCCAGCAGCTTAGGACGGACAGGGGGCGGATACGAGCAGTACTTC; CDR3 protein: CASSLGRTGGGYEQYF
J gene: TRBJ1-5; D gene: NA; V gene: TRBV7-3; CDR3 DNA: TGTGCCAGCAGCTTAAACAGTTCGGGCGCGAAGGTTGAAGAAAATGGGGGCAAGGGACAGCCCCAGCATTTT; CDR3 protein: CASSLNSSGAKVEENGGKGQPQHF
J gene: TRBJ1-6; D gene: NA; V gene: TRBV6-5; CDR3 DNA: TGTGCCAGCAGTCCCCTCCAGGGGAATTCACCCCTCCACTTT; CDR3 protein: CASSPLQGNSPLHF
J gene: TRBJ2-7; D gene: NA; V gene: TRBV5-4; CDR3 DNA: TGTGCCAGCAGCTACAGGAGCTCCTACGAGCAGTACTTC; CDR3 protein: CASSYRSSYEQYF
J gene: TRBJ1-1; D gene: TRBD1; V gene: TRBV6-6; CDR3 DNA: TGTGCCAGCAGCAGCCGGGACAGCACTGAAGCTTTCTTT; CDR3 protein: CASSSRDSTEAFF
J gene: TRBJ2-3; D gene: TRBD2; V gene: TRBV9; CDR3 DNA: TGTGCCAGCAGCGTAGGCGGGGGAATCACAGATACGCAGTATTTT; CDR3 protein: CASSVGGGITDTQYF
J gene: TRBJ2-7; D gene: NA; V gene: TRBV9; CDR3 DNA: TGTGCCAGCAGCGTAAGCCCAGAGGGCTACGAGCAGTACTTC; CDR3 protein: CASSVSPEGYEQYF
J gene: TRBJ1-5; D gene: NA; V gene: TRBV5-4; CDR3 DNA: TGTGCCAGCAGCTTGGGTCAGGGTCGCAATCAGCCCCAGCATTTT; CDR3 protein: CASSLGQGRNQPQHF
J gene: TRBJ1-1; D gene: NA; V gene: TRBV5-8; CDR3 DNA: TGTGCCAGCAGCCCCCGGGACAAGAACACTGAAGCTTTCTTT; CDR3 protein: CASSPRDKNTEAFF
J gene: TRBJ1-3; D gene: TRBD1; V gene: TRBV19; CDR3 DNA: TGTGCCAGTACCCCGGGACAGCCAAACTACGGCTCTGGAAACACCATATATTTT; CDR3 protein: CASTPGQPNYGSGNTIYF
J gene: TRBJ2-7; D gene: TRBD2; V gene: TRBV7-6; CDR3 DNA: TGTGCCAGCAGCTTAGCCGCGGGGGGCGAGCAGTACTTC; CDR3 protein: CASSLAAGGEQYF
J gene: TRBJ2-7; D gene: NA; V gene: TRBV6-5; CDR3 DNA: TGTGCCAGCAAACCGCCACTGAACTACGAGCAGTACTTC; CDR3 protein: CASKPPLNYEQYF
J gene: TRBJ2-3; D gene: TRBD1; V gene: TRBV2; CDR3 DNA: TGTGCCAGCAGGCAAAGGACAGGGTCAGGGGATACGCAGTATTTT; CDR3 protein: CASRQRTGSGDTQYF
J gene: TRBJ2-5; D gene: TRBD2; V gene: TRBV7-2; CDR3 DNA: TGTGCCAGCAGCTTACAAGAGCGGGGGACCCAGTACTTC; CDR3 protein: CASSLQERGTQYF
J gene: TRBJ2-7; D gene: TRBD2; V gene: TRBV7-8; CDR3 DNA: TGTGCCAGCAGCTTAGCGCGTGGCGGGGGCTACGAGCAGTACTTC; CDR3 protein: CASSLARGGGYEQYF
J gene: TRBJ1-5; D gene: TRBD1; V gene: TRBV6-1; CDR3 DNA: TGTGCCAGCAGTCAGACAGGGACCAATCAGCCCCAGCATTTT; CDR3 protein: CASSQTGTNQPQHF
J gene: TRBJ1-1; D gene: TRBD1; V gene: TRBV6-6; CDR3 DNA: TGTGCCAGCAGTTCCGTGGGACAGGGGGCGGCCACTGAAGCTTTCTTT; CDR3 protein: CASSSVGQGAATEAFF
J gene: TRBJ2-1; D gene: NA; V gene: TRBV2; CDR3 DNA: TGTGCCAGCCATGGAGGCGGTGAGCAGTTCTTC; CDR3 protein: CASHGGGEQFF
J gene: TRBJ1-2; D gene: NA; V gene: TRBV5-1; CDR3 DNA: TGCGCCAGCAGCTTGGGGCAGGGTAACACCTTCTATGGCTACACCTTC; CDR3 protein: CASSLGQGNTFYGYTF
J gene: TRBJ1-5; D gene: TRBD1; V gene: TRBV19; CDR3 DNA: TGTGCCCAGGGCCCTAAGGGGGCAGGGAATAGCAATCAGCCCCAGCATTTT; CDR3 protein: CAQGPKGAGNSNQPQHF
J gene: TRBJ2-5; D gene: TRBD1; V gene: TRBV12-3/TRBV12-4; CDR3 DNA: TGTGCCAGCAGCAACAGGGGTCAGACCCAGTACTTC; CDR3 protein: CASSNRGQTQYF
J gene: TRBJ2-4; D gene: NA; V gene: TRBV7-9; CDR3 DNA: TGTGCCAGCAGCTTAGAAGGGGTAGGAACGAACATTCAGTACTTC; CDR3 protein: CASSLEGVGTNIQYF
J gene: TRBJ2-5; D gene: NA; V gene: TRBV4-1; CDR3 DNA: TGCGCCAGCAGCCAAGACGTCCCAGCCTCGGGGACCCAGTACTTC; CDR3 protein: CASSQDVPASGTQYF
J gene: TRBJ2-1; D gene: NA; V gene: TRBV5-8; CDR3 DNA: TGTGCCAGCAGTTTTCCGGGAATTAACAATGAGCAGTTCTTC; CDR3 protein: CASSFPGINNEQFF
J gene: TRBJ2-1; D gene: NA; V gene: TRBV7-3; CDR3 DNA: TGTGCCAGCAGCTTAGGCGGGAATCGCAATGAGCAGTTCTTC; CDR3 protein: CASSLGGNRNEQFF
J gene: TRBJ2-2; D gene: NA; V gene: TRBV3-1/TRBV3-2; CDR3 DNA: TGTGCCAGCAGCCAAGACAGGGCCGGGGAGCTGTTTTTT; CDR3 protein: CASSQDRAGELFF
J gene: TRBJ2-3; D gene: TRBD1; V gene: TRBV2; CDR3 DNA: TGTGCCAGCAGTGTAGGACAGGGGCCAGATACGCAGTATTTT; CDR3 protein: CASSVGQGPDTQYF